A single sample gave rise to the 29 T cell receptor beta chains below, sequenced in a study of blood T cells in healthy people across ages. The authors ran a second PCR of roughly 6 to 11 cycles using a sample-barcoded 5' primer and a J-beta primer mix. TCRdb recomputed calls from the 5' RACE reads with MiXCR, one row per CDR3 protein. The sample consists of around 1,000,000 distinct CDR3 sequences, roughly a quarter of them appearing once. These data were also reused for a study on T cells of mothers and their children.

The sequenced sample was blood. The receptors come from a girl aged 2-9 years in good health.

The chain carries TRBV12-3 or TRBV12-4 and TRBJ1-4, with a weak D call TRBD1 (5 bases). This CDR3 has 12 amino acids. Trimming removed 8 bases at V and 10 bases at J, with 14 bases between. CDR3 protein: CASGTGWGKLFF. CDR3 nucleotide sequence: TGTGCCAGCGGGACGGGATGGGGAAAACTGTTTTTT.

This chain connects TRBV7-9 to TRBJ1-2; weak D call: TRBD1 (5 bases). The CDR3 has 15 amino acids. Germline V CDR1 and CDR2: SEHNR, FQNEAQ (reference sequence). V dropped 4 bases and J dropped 4 bases, with 16 bases sitting between them. CDR3 DNA sequence: TGTGCCAGCAGCTCAGAGGATGACAGACCCTATGGCTACACCTTC. Protein product: CASSSEDDRPYGYTF.

The V gene is TRBV3-1, the J gene TRBJ2-5; no clear D gene. The J call may not be correct, given that the DNA end is closer to TRBJ2-1. This CDR3 comprises 12 residues. The germline V gene encodes CDR1 LGHDT and CDR2 YNNKEL (reference sequence). The CDR3 sequence: CASSQVEIEQFF. CDR3 coding DNA: TGTGCCAGCAGCCAAGTGGAAATTGAGCAGTTCTTC.

This chain uses TRBV13 with TRBJ2-5; 12 bases map to TRBD2. The germline V gene encodes CDR1 PRHDT and CDR2 FYEKMQ (reference sequence). V lost 2 bases to trimming and J lost 5 bases; unmatched junction nucleotides: 6. CDR3 size: 16 residues. The CDR3 loop is CASSLRLAGAGETQYF. CDR3 DNA: TGTGCCAGCAGCTTAAGACTAGCGGGGGCGGGGGAGACCCAGTACTTC. Looking up the rest from reference TRBV13 and TRBJ2-5 gives the full variable domain: AAGVIQSPRHLIKEKRETATLKCYPIPRHDTVYWYQQGPGQDPQFLISFYEKMQSDKGSIPDRFSAQQFSDYHSELNMSSLELGDSALYFCASSLRLAGAGETQYFGPGTRLLVL.

J is TRBJ2-5 and V is TRBV5-1; D unresolved. Trimming took off 0 bases at V and 2 bases at J, with 11 bases between the two ends. This CDR3 has 15 residues. Germline assignment: CDR1 SGHRS and CDR2 YFSETQ. The CDR3 sequence: CASSLDLYPQETQYF. In DNA form, the CDR3 reads TGCGCCAGCAGCTTGGACCTCTACCCGCAAGAGACCCAGTACTTC.

The chain links TRBV12-3 or TRBV12-4 to TRBJ2-5; D remains unclear. V shed 6 bases and J shed 5 bases, with 13 bases lying between them. The length of the CDR3 is 13 residues. The CDR3 DNA sequence: TGTGCCAGCAGCGAAGCAATGGTCGAGACCCAGTACTTC. Translated, it gives CASSEAMVETQYF.

V usage is TRBV6-2 or TRBV6-3 and J usage is TRBJ2-7; D is perhaps TRBD2 (5 bases). Germline CDR1 is MNHEY and CDR2 is SVGEGT. CDR3 size: 14 residues. With 5 bases removed from V and 3 bases from J, the gap between germline ends came to 14 bases. The CDR3 DNA reads as TGTGCCAGCAGTAGGCGCGGGTCCCTCTACGAGCAGTACTTC. Translation gives CASSRRGSLYEQYF.

In DNA form, the CDR3 reads TGCAGCGTTATCGTCGGGGGACTCGGGCGTAGTTATAAAATCAATGAGCAGTTCTTC. Its protein product is CSVIVGGLGRSYKINEQFF. The chain recombines TRBV29-1 with TRBJ2-1, with TRBD2 as a possible D gene (6 bases). This CDR3 spans 19 amino acids. Per germline, CDR1 SQVTM and CDR2 ANQGSEA. V lost 5 bases and J 6 bases, leaving 32 bases between the germline ends.

Worth noting for this clonotype: The junction does not match germline at one end; this may be a read error. The chain combines TRBV9 with TRBJ1-6; D ambiguous. Germline loops: CDR1 SGDLS, CDR2 YYNGEE. The CDR3 is 16 amino acids. CDR3 sequence: CTSSPHPGSYNSPLHF. The CDR3, as DNA: TGTACCAGCAGCCCGCATCCTGGATCCTATAATTCACCCCTCCACTTT.

With respect to this clonotype: Mismatch with germline at one junction end may stem from a read error. The chain joins TRBV14 to TRBJ2-1; the D gene is possibly TRBD2 (5 bases). CDR1 and CDR2 (germline): SGHDN, FVKESK. There are 17 residues in the CDR3. In nucleotides, the CDR3 is TGTGCCAGCAGCCAAGATGTTGGGAGAACCTCCTACAATGAACAGTTCTTC. Translation: CASSQDVGRTSYNEQFF.

The chain employs TRBV4-3 and TRBJ1-4, with D perhaps TRBD1 (6 bases). V was cut by 1 base and J by 0 bases, with 12 bases left in between. The CDR3 loop spans 17 amino acids. Germline loops: CDR1 LGHNA, CDR2 YSLEER. The CDR3, as DNA: TGCGCCAGCAGCCAAGTGGCCCAGGGGACAACTAATGAAAAACTGTTTTTT. Protein product: CASSQVAQGTTNEKLFF.

The chain links TRBV6-2 or TRBV6-3 to TRBJ2-4, with D unclear. The CDR3 is 14 amino acids. The germline V gene encodes CDR1 MNHEY and CDR2 SVGEGT. The V and J ends lost 6 bases and 6 bases respectively, with 15 bases between them. The CDR3 sequence is CASRAAPDRNIQYF. CDR3 nucleotide sequence: TGTGCCAGCAGAGCCGCTCCGGATAGAAACATTCAGTACTTC.

The chain has TRBV3-1 and TRBJ1-2; no firm D call. The germline V gene encodes CDR1 LGHDT and CDR2 YNNKEL (reference sequence). V was pared by 0 bases and J by 7 bases, with 9 bases between. The CDR3 loop spans 13 amino acids. CDR3 sequence (DNA): TGTGCCAGCAGCCAAGAGCGATGGCGTGGCTACACCTTC. This codes for CASSQERWRGYTF.

This clonotype was counted between two and nine times. The V gene is TRBV29-1, the J gene TRBJ2-2, with D hard to call. The germline V and J ends were trimmed by 5 bases and 5 bases, with 9 bases remaining between them. CDR1 is SQVTM and CDR2 is ANQGSEA in the germline V gene. The CDR3 is 12 amino acids. The CDR3, as DNA: TGCAGCGTTCCCCTTCAGACCGGGGAGCTGTTTTTT. It translates to CSVPLQTGELFF.

This chain connects TRBV27 to TRBJ2-4; 7 bases are a match to TRBD2. In germline, CDR1 is MNHEY, CDR2 SMNVEV (reference sequence). CDR3 size: 13 residues. V dropped 5 bases and J dropped 8; count of bases not matched to a gene: 6. The CDR3: CASSPGLGDIQYF. The CDR3 DNA is TGTGCCAGCAGTCCAGGACTAGGGGACATTCAGTACTTC.

J is TRBJ2-5 and V is TRBV24-1, with 11 bases matching TRBD2. Germline values: CDR1 KGHDR, CDR2 SFDVKD. Trimming removed 5 bases from V and 3 bases from J; junction bases left unmatched: 7. This CDR3 spans 16 amino acids. The CDR3 DNA reads TGTGCCACCAGTGTGTCGGCGGGACTAGCGGAAGAGACCCAGTACTTC. Protein: CATSVSAGLAEETQYF.

The chain carries TRBV7-8 and TRBJ2-5, with D unclear. The J call may not be correct, given that the DNA end is closer to TRBJ2-7. CDR1 SGHVS and CDR2 FQNEAQ come from the germline V gene. The length of the CDR3 is 14 residues. The CDR3 nucleotides read TGTGCCAGCAGCTTAATAGACCAATCCTACGAGCAGTACTTC. Encoded protein: CASSLIDQSYEQYF.

This clonotype has just a few counts. The chain uses TRBV20-1 and TRBJ2-7; D unresolved. With 5 bases removed from V and 5 bases from J, the gap between germline ends came to 10 bases. Germline assignment: CDR1 DFQATT and CDR2 SNEGSKA (reference sequence). CDR3 length equals 11 residues. The CDR3 loop is CSAGLVNEQYF. The DNA of the CDR3 is TGCAGTGCTGGGCTCGTTAACGAGCAGTACTTC.

This clonotype was observed a handful of times. This sequence joins TRBV20-1 and TRBJ2-1; 9 bases line up with TRBD2. The V segment lost 3 bases and the J segment 0 bases; nucleotides outside the gene matches: 6. The CDR3 extends over 16 amino acids. Looked up from germline, CDR1 is DFQATT and CDR2 is SNEGSKA (reference sequence). DNA for the CDR3: TGCAGTGCTAGGGGTTTAGCGGGAGACTCCTACAATGAGCAGTTCTTC. Residues: CSARGLAGDSYNEQFF.

The V and J genes are TRBV11-2 and TRBJ2-5, with a tentative D call TRBD2 (6 bases). The CDR3 consists of 18 residues. Germline CDR1 SGHAT, CDR2 FQNNGV. Trimming cost V 4 bases and J 5 bases, with 26 bases left between them. CDR3 residues: CASSSPGSPNLEGETQYF. The CDR3 nucleotides are TGTGCCAGCAGCTCCCCCGGGAGTCCAAATCTCGAAGGGGAGACCCAGTACTTC.

The chain is built from TRBV29-1 and TRBJ2-7; D unresolved. Trimming pared 5 bases from V and 0 bases from J, leaving 14 bases between. The CDR3 is 14 residues long. CDR1 and CDR2 from the germline V gene are SQVTM and ANQGSEA. CDR3: CSVFILSSSYEQYF. CDR3 coding DNA: TGCAGCGTTTTTATTCTTTCGAGCTCCTACGAGCAGTACTTC.

V and J are TRBV20-1 and TRBJ2-7; D is perhaps TRBD2 (6 bases). Germline-derived CDR1 and CDR2 are DFQATT and SNEGSKA (reference sequence). This CDR3 region has 13 residues. V lost 2 bases and J 3 bases, leaving 11 bases between the germline ends. CDR3 protein: CSARQGGGYEQYF. In DNA form, the CDR3 reads TGCAGTGCTAGACAGGGAGGAGGCTACGAGCAGTACTTC.

In its sample, this clonotype was seen a few times. V and J are TRBV9 and TRBJ2-1; 9 nucleotides agree with TRBD2. Germline CDR1 reads SGDLS; CDR2 reads YYNGEE. This CDR3 contains 14 residues. Trimming cost V 4 bases and J 6 bases; bases outside gene matches: 5. The CDR3 spells CASSPAGGFNEQFF. The CDR3 DNA reads as TGTGCCAGCAGCCCCGCGGGAGGGTTCAATGAGCAGTTCTTC.

The chain carries TRBV7-2 and TRBJ2-3; D is uncertain. The germline V gene has CDR1 SGHTA and CDR2 FQGNSA. V lost 1 base and J lost 3, with 11 bases in between. There are 15 residues in the CDR3. CDR3 nucleotide sequence: TGTGCCAGCAGCTTAGAAGGGAAGTCTACAGATACGCAGTATTTT. This encodes CASSLEGKSTDTQYF.

This clonotype turned up a few times. V usage is TRBV6-1 and J usage is TRBJ2-1; TRBD2 agrees at 7 bases. The germline V gene encodes CDR1 MNHNS and CDR2 SASEGT. V lost 2 bases and J lost 10; bases outside the gene matches: 5. The CDR3 is made up of 13 amino acids. CDR3 bases: TGTGCCAGCAGTGAAATGGGGCGGGAGGAGCAGTTCTTC. It translates to CASSEMGREEQFF.

The chain joins TRBV6-1 to TRBJ1-5; D is unresolved. CDR1 MNHNS and CDR2 SASEGT come from the germline V gene. Trimming stripped 6 bases from V and 6 bases from J, with 12 bases between. This CDR3 has 13 amino acids. Here the CDR3 reads CASRDVSGQPQHF. CDR3 DNA sequence: TGTGCCAGCAGAGACGTATCTGGTCAGCCCCAGCATTTT.

The J gene is TRBJ2-7, the V gene TRBV5-5; the match to TRBD2 covers 11 bases. V gave up 0 bases and J gave up 3 bases; unmatched junction bases: 11. The germline V gene has CDR1 SGHKS and CDR2 YYEKEE (reference sequence). This CDR3 has 18 amino acids. CDR3 loop: CASSLEGHELAGVYEQYF. The CDR3, as DNA: TGTGCCAGCAGCTTGGAGGGGCACGAACTAGCGGGAGTCTACGAGCAGTACTTC.

This clonotype has just a few counts. This chain joins TRBV28 and TRBJ2-3, with 9 bases that match TRBD2. With 8 bases clipped from V and 2 bases from J, the junction kept 17 bases outside the gene matches. CDR3 length: 18 residues. Germline CDR1 and CDR2: MDHEN and SYDVKM. The CDR3 loop is CASRGLAGPQSHTDTQYF. The CDR3 region has the DNA TGTGCCAGCCGCGGCCTAGCGGGACCCCAATCCCACACAGATACGCAGTATTTT.

This clonotype was counted only a few times. The chain recombines TRBV27 with TRBJ1-5; unclear D gene. There are 14 residues in the CDR3. V lost 0 bases, J lost 3 bases, and 6 bases lay in between. The germline CDR1 and CDR2 sequences are MNHEY and SMNVEV (reference sequence). In DNA form, the CDR3 reads TGTGCCAGCAGTTTATCCGGTTTCAATCAGCCCCAGCATTTT. Translating gives CASSLSGFNQPQHF.